The 7 T cell receptor beta chains reported below all come from one sample, sequenced in a study of memory CD4+ T cells and cytomegalovirus serostatus. Libraries were prepared by immunoSEQ multiplex PCR; TCRdb keeps only in-frame clonotypes and omits some of them. The data contain 60,000 to 70,000 clones, around 80% of them singletons. The sort gate was single viable CD3+CD4+CD8-CD45RO+ cells for memory CD4+ T cells. Material for sequencing was memory CD4+ T cells from blood. The source is an adult in good health and CMV-seronegative. Some clones in this sample may be carry-over from other donors' samples.

The rearrangement uses TRBV11-2 and TRBJ1-1, with D unresolved. The CDR3 is 13 amino acids. CDR1 is SGHAT and CDR2 is FQNNGV in the germline V gene. Trimming took off 5 bases at V and 11 bases at J, with 18 bases between the two ends. Here the CDR3 reads CASSDRQAGRAFF. The CDR3 DNA reads as TGTGCCAGCAGCGACCGACAAGCCGGCCGGGCTTTCTTT.

The rearrangement joins TRBV2 to TRBJ2-3, with 7 positions matching TRBD2. The CDR3 contains 13 residues. Germline V gives CDR1 SNHLY, CDR2 FYNNEI. V trimming: 6 bases; J trimming: 3 bases; junction bases outside the gene matches: 3. The CDR3 bases are TGTGCCAGCAGGCGGGAGATTACAGATACGCAGTATTTT. This translates into CASRREITDTQYF.

V gene TRBV2 combines with J gene TRBJ2-7, with D possibly TRBD1 on 5 matching bases. Germline V gene data show CDR1 as SNHLY and CDR2 as FYNNEI. The CDR3 has 14 amino acids. V was cut by 3 bases and J by 3 bases, with 12 bases left in between. CDR3 sequence: CASSENRDSYEQYF. The CDR3 DNA follows: TGTGCCAGCAGTGAGAATCGCGACAGCTACGAGCAGTACTTC.

J is TRBJ2-2 and V is TRBV5-4; the match to TRBD2 covers 11 bases. After removal of 2 bases from V and 5 bases from J, the junction contained 5 bases not matched to a gene. Germline CDR1 and CDR2: SGHNT and YYREEE (reference sequence). CDR3 length equals 16 residues. DNA of the CDR3: TGTGCCAGCAGCTTCTTGACTAGCGGGGAGACCGGGGAGCTGTTTTTT. Protein sequence: CASSFLTSGETGELFF.

This clone was detected a few times. The rearrangement uses TRBV5-1 and TRBJ1-1, with 7 bases identical to TRBD1. The CDR3 is 12 residues long. Per germline, CDR1 SGHRS and CDR2 YFSETQ. J lost 6 bases, V lost 6 bases, and 5 bases had no gene match. CDR3 coding DNA: TGCGCCAGCAACCAAGACAGGGCTGAAGCTTTCTTT. It yields the protein CASNQDRAEAFF.

This clone was seen a few times. The chain employs TRBV19 and TRBJ2-7; 9 bases are a match to TRBD1. J gave up 10 bases and V 9 bases, and 16 bases lay outside the gene matches. CDR3 length: 14 amino acids. CDR1 is LNHDA and CDR2 is SQIVND in the germline V gene (reference sequence). CDR3 sequence (DNA): TGTGCCAGCGGACACCGGGGGGACAGGGAAAGTCAGTACTTC. This gives the protein CASGHRGDRESQYF.

A single count supports this clone. The genes are TRBV7-8 and TRBJ2-2; D gene ambiguous. The CDR3 is 16 residues long. Trimming took off 1 base at V and 6 bases at J, with 15 bases between the two ends. Germline values: CDR1 SGHVS, CDR2 FQNEAQ. CDR3: CASSLGRVFVSGELFF. For the CDR3, the DNA is TGTGCCAGCAGCTTAGGCCGGGTTTTTGTTTCCGGGGAGCTGTTTTTT.